The source of this TCR beta chain is a study of STAT3 mutations in large granular lymphocyte leukemia. Study-level results: Sampling intervals varied between patients and samples. TCR clonotype switching after therapy occurred in about 30% of the 18 patients. Every T-cell large granular lymphocyte leukemia patient had at least one immunodominant TCR beta clonotype. Clonal expansion was inferred from samples taken at other timepoints.

To note about this clone: Its antigen remains unidentified.

CDR1 SGHAT and CDR2 FQNNGV come from the germline V gene. The CDR3 length is 15 residues. V gave up 1 base and J gave up 1 base, with 10 bases separating them. Method: immunoSEQ multiplex PCR; TCRdb's copy keeps in-frame clones and lacks some. The sample contains about 42,000 clones, roughly three quarters of which appear only once. The chain combines TRBV11-2 with TRBJ2-5; weak D call: TRBD2 (5 bases). Sequencing input: PBMCs. The clonotype comes from a human donor with T large granular lymphocyte leukemia. Some clones in this sample may be carry-over from other donors' samples. CDR3 residues: CASSLGPGSQETQYF. The CDR3 DNA is TGTGCCAGCAGCTTAGGGCCGGGGAGCCAAGAGACCCAGTACTTC.